This record covers a single T cell receptor (beta chain). Its target is unknown. Per-sample PBMC isolation yielded at least 6.5 million cells. V was pared by 6 bases and J by 9 bases, with 12 bases of the junction left unmatched. CDR1 and CDR2 from the germline V gene are MNHEY and SVGAGI. The length of the CDR3 is 16 residues. The sample comes from a study of blood T cells in healthy people across ages. For the second PCR, which ran for 7 to 11 cycles, a sample-barcoded 5' primer and a J-beta primer mix were used. MiXCR was run by TCRdb on the 5' RACE reads, yielding one entry per CDR3 protein. This sample yields approximately 800,000 distinct CDR3 sequences, of which about 53% are seen a single time; roughly two fifths belongs to the top ten. Findings of the study overall: Estimates drawn from one million T cells were deemed to understate diversity.

Sequencing was performed on blood. This receptor was taken from a man older than 75 in good health. This chain connects TRBV6-5 to TRBJ2-1, with TRBD2 matching over 12 bases. The CDR3 coding sequence is TGTGCCAGCAGAAGTCTAGCGGGAGGGACGGGAAGTGAGCAGTTCTTC. Protein sequence: CASRSLAGGTGSEQFF.